This TCR beta chain was sequenced during a study of blood T cell repertoires in COVID-19. Across the whole study: The United States, Italy and Spain provided the acute and convalescent COVID-19 samples. T cells, B-cell-depleted T cells, or PBMCs supplied cDNA or gDNA.

Methods used by the authors: Quantification of nucleated cells was approximated via reference gene primer amplification. Clones were sequenced by immunoSEQ multiplex PCR, and TCRdb holds only the in-frame ones, with some missing. V and J calls and clone size are copied from that table; D and trimming were computed from the DNA. This sample has approximately 150,000 clones; approximately 85% occur once, and the top ten carry less than 4%. Residents of about two dozen US areas, aged roughly 18 to 89 years, made up the participants. CDR3 size: 14 residues. Per the germline V gene, CDR1 is KGHDR and CDR2 is SFDVKD. Trimming removed 10 bases from V and 5 bases from J; junction bases left unmatched: 6.

The chain couples TRBV24-1 to TRBJ2-2, with TRBD2 matching 10 bases. Sequenced: PBMCs or T cells enriched from blood (not recorded which). This TCR came from a woman aged 45-60 years with acute COVID-19. Here the CDR3 DNA reads TGTGCCACTGGACTAGCGGAAAAAACCGGGGAGCTGTTTTTT. Its protein product is CATGLAEKTGELFF.